Below, 18 T cell receptor beta chains from the same sample are listed, as sequenced in a study of chronic HIV infection and antiretroviral therapy. MiXCR was run by TCRdb on the 5' RACE reads, yielding one entry per CDR3 protein. Among 40,000 to 50,000 distinct CDR3 sequences listed, about 18% were seen once. Sequencing was done on a sample of peripheral blood. Receptor source: an adult who had HIV and had not received antiretroviral therapy, or was an uninfected healthy control (not recorded which).

This clonotype was found a few times. V usage is TRBV2 and J usage is TRBJ2-5; no firm D call. With 9 bases removed from V and 5 bases from J, the gap between germline ends came to 7 bases. CDR3 length: 10 residues. Germline CDR1 reads SNHLY; CDR2 reads FYNNEI. For the CDR3, the DNA is TGTGCCAGTTTGTCGGAGACCCAGTACTTC. The encoded protein is CASLSETQYF.

This clonotype was detected only a few times. The chain joins TRBV27 to TRBJ2-7, with D possibly called TRBD1 or TRBD2 (5 bases each). With 1 base removed from V and 6 bases from J, the gap between germline ends came to 25 bases. CDR1 and CDR2 from the germline V gene are MNHEY and SMNVEV (reference sequence). The CDR3 totals 18 residues. CDR3 sequence (DNA): TGTGCCAGCAGTTTATTGGGACCTTCTGGATTTGGTCGGGGCGAGCAGTACTTC. As protein: CASSLLGPSGFGRGEQYF.

This clonotype has a handful of counts. The chain carries TRBV28 and TRBJ2-7; D not resolved. Deletions cut 8 bases from V and 3 bases from J, with 17 bases between. The CDR3 extends over 14 amino acids. Germline V gene lookup returns CDR1 MDHEN and CDR2 SYDVKM. In DNA, the CDR3 is TGTGCCAGCGGTGGCCCCCCCAGCCTCTACGAGCAGTACTTC. Translating gives CASGGPPSLYEQYF.

V and J are TRBV29-1 and TRBJ2-3; TRBD2 matches 10 bases. The CDR3 length is 15 residues. In germline, CDR1 is SQVTM, CDR2 ANQGSEA. The V gene end was trimmed by 7 bases and the J gene end by 2 bases; junction bases not matched to a gene: 9. The CDR3 is CSGAGGSRLTDTQYF. The CDR3 region has the DNA TGCAGCGGAGCGGGAGGGAGTCGGCTCACAGATACGCAGTATTTT.

Only a few counts were recorded for this clonotype. The genes are TRBV7-8 and TRBJ2-7; D is uncertain. The V and J ends lost 0 bases and 3 bases respectively, with 9 bases between them. The CDR3 loop spans 14 amino acids. In germline, CDR1 is SGHVS, CDR2 FQNEAQ. The CDR3 reads CASSLAQAVYEQYF. CDR3 nucleotides: TGTGCCAGCAGCTTAGCGCAGGCGGTCTACGAGCAGTACTTC. The entire variable domain, with the rest obtained from reference TRBV7-8 and TRBJ2-7, is as follows: GAGVSQSPRYKVAKRGQDVALRCDPISGHVSLFWYQQALGQGPEFLTYFQNEAQLDKSGLPSDRFFAERPEGSVSTLKIQRTQQEDSAVYLCASSLAQAVYEQYFGPGTRLTVT.

This clonotype was counted ten times or more. V and J are TRBV18 and TRBJ2-7, with TRBD1 matching 7 bases. Germline lookup yields CDR1 KGHSH and CDR2 LQKENI. V lost 2 bases to trimming and J lost 4 bases; unmatched junction nucleotides: 5. CDR3 length: 14 residues. CDR3 nucleotides: TGTGCCAGCTCACCAGGGACAGAACCGTACGAGCAGTACTTC. This codes for CASSPGTEPYEQYF.

This clonotype appeared a few times. The chain couples TRBV4-2 to TRBJ1-1, with D possibly being TRBD1 (6 bases). V dropped 1 base and J dropped 4 bases, with 16 bases sitting between them. The CDR3 is made up of 16 amino acids. The germline V gene encodes CDR1 LGHNA and CDR2 YNFKEQ. In nucleotides, the CDR3 is TGTGCCAGCAGCCAAGTTTCGTGGGGGCCGGTCACTGAAGCTTTCTTT. Its translation: CASSQVSWGPVTEAFF.

The chain joins TRBV9 to TRBJ1-2; 8 bases line up with TRBD1. Germline V lookup: CDR1 SGDLS, CDR2 YYNGEE. After removal of 0 bases from V and 4 bases from J, the junction contained 5 bases not matched to a gene. The CDR3 has 15 amino acids. The CDR3 loop reads CASSVGQGISYGYTF. The CDR3 DNA reads TGTGCCAGCAGCGTAGGACAGGGGATCAGCTATGGCTACACCTTC. Drawing the rest from reference TRBV9 and TRBJ1-2, the complete variable domain is DSGVTQTPKHLITATGQRVTLRCSPRSGDLSVYWYQQSLDQGLQFLIQYYNGEERAKGNILERFSAQQFPDLHSELNLSSLELGDSALYFCASSVGQGISYGYTFGSGTRLTVV.

This clonotype was counted a few times. J is TRBJ2-7 and V is TRBV11-2; no reliable D call. Trimming cost V 5 bases and J 0 bases, with 14 bases left between them. Germline V gene sequence: CDR1 SGHAT, CDR2 FQNNGV. CDR3 length: 15 amino acids. CDR3 sequence (DNA): TGTGCCAGCAGCCTCTTCCGGGCCCTCTCCTACGAGCAGTACTTC. This sequence encodes CASSLFRALSYEQYF.

The CDR3 DNA sequence: TGTGCCAGCAGTTACGATCCGGGTAACGAGCAGTACTTC. As protein: CASSYDPGNEQYF. The chain couples TRBV6-6 to TRBJ2-7; D gene unclear. Germline V gives CDR1 MNHNY, CDR2 SVGAGI (reference sequence). Deletions cut 2 bases from V and 5 bases from J, with 10 bases between. CDR3 size: 13 residues.

The table lists this clonotype with a few counts. V usage is TRBV5-4 and J usage is TRBJ1-2; D might be TRBD1 (6 bases). The CDR3 spans 13 residues. V was cut by 4 bases and J by 4 bases, with 11 bases left in between. Per the germline V gene, CDR1 is SGHNT and CDR2 is YYREEE (reference sequence). For the CDR3, the DNA is TGTGCCAGCAGCACAGACAGGTTCTATGGCTACACCTTC. Its protein is CASSTDRFYGYTF.

This clonotype has only one observation. This sequence joins TRBV6-6 and TRBJ1-5; a weak D match, TRBD1 (5 bases). Germline V gene lookup returns CDR1 MNHNY and CDR2 SVGAGI (reference sequence). This CDR3 contains 16 residues. V was clipped by 2 bases and J by 0 bases, with 11 bases between them. The CDR3 DNA reads TGTGCCAGCAGTTACGGGGGGTCCTATAGCAATCAGCCCCAGCATTTT. Its translation: CASSYGGSYSNQPQHF.

A few counts support this clonotype. This chain connects TRBV7-9 to TRBJ2-1, with TRBD1 as a possible D gene (7 bases). The V and J ends lost 5 bases and 8 bases respectively, with 25 bases between them. From germline, CDR1 is SEHNR and CDR2 FQNEAQ (reference sequence). The CDR3 is made up of 17 amino acids. In nucleotides, the CDR3 is TGTGCCAGCAGCCCACCAGTCCGGGCCATCAGGGGGGATGAGCAGTTCTTC. Amino acids: CASSPPVRAIRGDEQFF.

The DNA for the CDR3 is TGTGCCAGCAGCCTAGGGGCGGATGAGCAGTTCTTC. It is translated as CASSLGADEQFF. The chain carries TRBV7-3 and TRBJ2-1; tentatively, D is TRBD1 (5 bases). This CDR3 region has 12 residues. Per the germline V gene, CDR1 is SGHTA and CDR2 is FQGTGA. Between the trimmed V and J ends, which lost 5 bases and 8 bases, there was a span of 10 bases. The variable domain in full, completed from reference TRBV7-3 and TRBJ2-1, reads GAGVSQTPSNKVTEKGKYVELRCDPISGHTALYWYRQSLGQGPEFLIYFQGTGAADDSGLPNDRFFAVRPEGSVSTLKIQRTERGDSAVYLCASSLGADEQFFGPGTRLTVL.

The genes are TRBV28 and TRBJ2-1, with TRBD2 matching over 9 bases. The CDR3 runs 14 residues. Germline CDR1 is MDHEN and CDR2 is SYDVKM. The ends lost 7 bases at V and 8 bases at J; junction bases unmatched: 9. The CDR3 spells CASTLAGLWYEQFF. The DNA for the CDR3 is TGTGCCAGCACGCTAGCGGGACTATGGTATGAGCAGTTCTTC.

V and J are TRBV21-1 and TRBJ2-1; TRBD2, the table's D call, was not compared with the DNA. TRBV21-1 is marked as a pseudogene. The CDR3 runs to 12 residues. The CDR3 bases are TGTGCCAGCAGCAAAGTTGAGCGGGAGCAGTTCTTC. Encoded protein: CASSKVEREQFF.

This clonotype appeared a few times. CDR3 residues: CSVEVRGQGHGYTF. Written as DNA, the CDR3 is TGCAGCGTTGAAGTGAGAGGGCAAGGTCATGGCTACACCTTC. V gene TRBV29-1 combines with J gene TRBJ1-2, with D unresolved. The V end was cut by 1 base, the J end by 6 bases, with 15 bases between. The CDR3 totals 14 residues. The germline gives CDR1 SQVTM, CDR2 ANQGSEA.

The chain is built from TRBV3-1 and TRBJ2-2, with 9 bases lining up with TRBD2. This CDR3 region has 17 residues. Per germline, CDR1 LGHDT and CDR2 YNNKEL (reference sequence). V dropped 0 bases and J dropped 5; count of bases not matched to a gene: 7. The CDR3 DNA follows: TGTGCCAGCAGCCAAGATCAGGGACTAGCTGGGACCGGGGAGCTGTTTTTT. Translated, it gives CASSQDQGLAGTGELFF.